One and the same sample provided the 16 T cell receptor beta chains below, sequenced in a study of a mutant IDH1 vaccine in newly diagnosed glioma. Their specific antigens are unknown. As for time point: week 23, last vaccination. The investigators gave 300 ug of mutant IDH1 20-mer peptide in each vaccine dose, together with topical imiquimod. Here immunoSEQ multiplex PCR was the method, and the copy in TCRdb shows in-frame clones only, minus some. The sample holds tens of thousands of clones; 80% to 90% are singletons and the top ten take around 1.3%. Sequencing used PBMCs, obtained from a glioma patient whose treatment included an IDH1 peptide vaccine. The receptors were gathered from a middle-aged man with glioma.

The chain joins TRBV20-1 to TRBJ1-1; possibly TRBD1 for D (6 bases). V lost 2 bases, J lost 11 bases, and 9 bases lay in between. The CDR3 is 10 residues long. CDR1 is DFQATT, CDR2 SNEGSKA, per germline (reference sequence). DNA for the CDR3: TGCAGTGCTAGACGGACAGAGGCTTTCTTT. This sequence encodes CSARRTEAFF.

The chain joins TRBV9 to TRBJ2-1; TRBD2 aligns across 14 bases. This CDR3 is built from 17 residues. Per the germline V gene, CDR1 is SGDLS and CDR2 is YYNGEE. Germline trimming cut 2 bases from V and 9 bases from J; bases unmatched to any gene: 10. The CDR3 DNA sequence: TGTGCCAGCAGCGTCTGGGGACTAGCGGGAGATGAGAGTGAGCAGTTCTTC. Translating gives CASSVWGLAGDESEQFF.

This rearrangement joins TRBV28 to TRBJ2-7; D is uncertain. Trimming pared 4 bases from V and 5 bases from J, leaving 9 bases between. Germline V gives CDR1 MDHEN, CDR2 SYDVKM. CDR3 length: 12 amino acids. The CDR3, as DNA: TGTGCCAGCAGTTCGACGGTGAACGAGCAGTACTTC. Its translation is CASSSTVNEQYF. Drawing the rest from reference TRBV28 and TRBJ2-7, the complete variable domain is DVKVTQSSRYLVKRTGEKVFLECVQDMDHENMFWYRQDPGLGLRLIYFSYDVKMKEKGDIPEGYSVSREKKERFSLILESASTNQTSMYLCASSSTVNEQYFGPGTRLTVT.

The rearrangement links TRBV7-8 to TRBJ1-5, with a possible D match to TRBD1 (5 bases). V lost 5 bases and J lost 0, with 8 bases in between. The CDR3 has 14 residues. Germline V lookup: CDR1 SGHVS, CDR2 FQNEAQ. CDR3 sequence (DNA): TGTGCCAGCAGCGACAGTAGTAGCAATCAGCCCCAGCATTTT. This translates into CASSDSSSNQPQHF.

The chain combines TRBV5-1 with TRBJ2-7; 10 bases line up with TRBD2. J gave up 5 bases and V 1 base, and 18 bases lay outside the gene matches. The CDR3 spans 19 residues. Germline V gene lookup returns CDR1 SGHRS and CDR2 YFSETQ. The CDR3 protein is CASSLFWDSLSGRGNEQYF. The CDR3 nucleotides read TGCGCCAGCAGCTTGTTCTGGGACAGTTTGAGCGGGAGGGGAAACGAGCAGTACTTC.

V is TRBV4-2 and J is TRBJ2-5, with 7 bases aligning to TRBD2. V shed 6 bases, J shed 5 bases, and the junction held 0 bases outside the gene matches. Germline loops: CDR1 LGHNA, CDR2 YNFKEQ. The CDR3 runs to 11 residues. CDR3 sequence: CASRRGETQYF. CDR3 nucleotide sequence: TGTGCCAGCAGGCGGGGGGAGACCCAGTACTTC.

The J gene is TRBJ2-7, the V gene TRBV5-1; D perhaps matches TRBD2 (6 bases). The CDR3 spans 14 residues. V lost 4 bases, J lost 3 bases, and 14 bases lay in between. Germline CDR1 reads SGHRS; CDR2 reads YFSETQ. CDR3 in DNA: TGCGCCAGCAGCCTCCTCGGGAGCCTCTACGAGCAGTACTTC. Protein: CASSLLGSLYEQYF. Filled out from reference TRBV5-1 and TRBJ2-7, the complete variable domain reads KAGVTQTPRYLIKTRGQQVTLSCSPISGHRSVSWYQQTPGQGLQFLFEYFSETQRNKGNFPGRFSGRQFSNSRSEMNVSTLELGDSALYLCASSLLGSLYEQYFGPGTRLTVT.

The sample holds one count of this clone. V usage is TRBV5-4 and J usage is TRBJ1-2; no clear D gene. Deletions cut 4 bases from V and 2 bases from J, with 18 bases between. Germline CDR1 is SGHNT and CDR2 is YYREEE (reference sequence). The CDR3 has 16 amino acids. This CDR3 reads CASSRAAPAANYGYTF. The CDR3 bases are TGTGCCAGCAGCCGGGCAGCTCCGGCGGCCAACTATGGCTACACCTTC.

This chain uses TRBV4-1 with TRBJ2-3; D perhaps matches TRBD2 (6 bases). With 0 bases removed from V and 0 bases from J, the gap between germline ends came to 10 bases. The CDR3 is 16 amino acids. Per germline, CDR1 MGHRA and CDR2 YSYEKL. The CDR3 DNA follows: TGCGCCAGCAGCCAAGATTGGGGGGAAAGCACAGATACGCAGTATTTT. Translating it yields CASSQDWGESTDTQYF.

The chain recombines TRBV29-1 with TRBJ2-6, with D perhaps given as TRBD1 or TRBD2 (6 bases each). The germline V and J ends were trimmed by 1 base and 0 bases, with 10 bases remaining between them. Germline V gives CDR1 SQVTM, CDR2 ANQGSEA. This CDR3 is 16 amino acids long. The CDR3 DNA reads as TGCAGCGTTGAAGGTGGGGGGCTCTCTGGGGCCAACGTCCTGACTTTC. This gives the protein CSVEGGGLSGANVLTF.

The rearrangement links TRBV7-2 to TRBJ1-5; D is perhaps TRBD1 (6 bases). Per germline, CDR1 SGHTA and CDR2 FQGNSA. The CDR3 is 15 amino acids. Trimming took off 2 bases at V and 1 base at J, with 9 bases between the two ends. CDR3: CASSLQGQSNQPQHF. The DNA for the CDR3 is TGTGCCAGCAGCTTACAGGGGCAGAGCAATCAGCCCCAGCATTTT.

This chain joins TRBV10-3 and TRBJ2-7; TRBD2 agrees at 10 bases. Germline-derived CDR1 and CDR2 are ENHRY and SYGVKD. V trimming: 6 bases; J trimming: 7 bases; junction bases outside the gene matches: 9. The CDR3 covers 14 residues. Here the CDR3 reads CAISPSGSRGEQYF. The CDR3 DNA reads as TGTGCCATCAGCCCTAGCGGGAGCAGGGGGGAGCAGTACTTC.

Regarding this clone: Different DNA sequences within this sample yield the same CDR3. The CDR3 DNA follows: TGTGCCAGCTCACCAGCGGGATACGAGCAGTACTTC. Translated: CASSPAGYEQYF. This chain joins TRBV18 and TRBJ2-7, with D possibly being TRBD2 (6 bases). The CDR3 extends over 12 amino acids. V gave up 2 bases and J gave up 4 bases, with 6 bases separating them. Looked up from germline, CDR1 is KGHSH and CDR2 is LQKENI. Full variable domain (outside the CDR3, taken from reference TRBV18 and TRBJ2-7): NAGVMQNPRHLVRRRGQEARLRCSPMKGHSHVYWYRQLPEEGLKFMVYLQKENIIDESGMPKERFSAEFPKEGPSILRIQQVVRGDSAAYFCASSPAGYEQYFGPGTRLTVT.

This chain joins TRBV18 and TRBJ1-1, with unresolved D. The CDR3 is made up of 16 amino acids. The germline gives CDR1 KGHSH, CDR2 LQKENI. Trimming pared 0 bases from V and 4 bases from J, leaving 15 bases between. The CDR3: CASSPPKEGYITEAFF. CDR3 bases: TGTGCCAGCTCACCACCTAAGGAGGGTTATATCACTGAAGCTTTCTTT.

The chain carries TRBV4-1 and TRBJ2-1; tentative D call: TRBD1 (6 bases). V shed 4 bases and J shed 6 bases, with 10 bases lying between them. The CDR3 sequence is 13 residues long. CDR1 and CDR2 (germline): MGHRA, YSYEKL. CDR3 sequence reads: CASSPPQGNEQFF. In DNA, the CDR3 is TGCGCCAGCAGCCCACCACAGGGCAATGAGCAGTTCTTC.

The chain employs TRBV7-6 and TRBJ1-4; D might be TRBD1 (6 bases). Germline CDR1 SGHVS, CDR2 FNYEAQ. The CDR3 runs to 17 residues. Trimming pared 0 bases from V and 2 bases from J, leaving 13 bases between. The CDR3 sequence is CASSLARQGNTNEKLFF. The DNA of the CDR3 is TGTGCCAGCAGCTTAGCGCGGCAGGGGAACACTAATGAAAAACTGTTTTTT.